The 10 T cell receptor beta chains reported below all come from one sample, sequenced in a study of control samples from healthy donors and cancer patients. Using immunoSEQ multiplex PCR, the repertoire was profiled, and TCRdb retains in-frame clones only, with some absent. Among 65,000 to 80,000 clones, around 90% were seen once, and the ten largest hold about 9.9%. The source material was PBMCs. These receptors were taken from a woman between 45 and 60 years old with colorectal cancer.

The rearrangement joins TRBV3-1 (or the pseudogene TRBV3-2) to TRBJ1-3; TRBD1 might be the D (6 bases). Between the trimmed V and J ends, which lost 5 bases and 1 base, there was a span of 12 bases. There are 15 residues in the CDR3. Germline V gene lookup returns CDR1 LGHDT and CDR2 YNNKEL (reference sequence). The CDR3, as DNA: TGTGCCAGCAGCGTATACAGGGTTTCTGGAAACACCATATATTTT. It codes for CASSVYRVSGNTIYF.

This chain links TRBV28 with TRBJ1-6; TRBD1 is a possible D gene (5 bases). The CDR3 has 15 amino acids. Germline lookup yields CDR1 MDHEN and CDR2 SYDVKM. Trimming took 4 bases from V and 7 from J, leaving 14 bases between them. The CDR3 loop is CASSSPGDPNSPLHF. The CDR3 coding sequence is TGTGCCAGCAGTTCCCCCGGGGACCCAAATTCACCCCTCCACTTT. Drawing the rest from reference TRBV28 and TRBJ1-6, the complete variable domain is DVKVTQSSRYLVKRTGEKVFLECVQDMDHENMFWYRQDPGLGLRLIYFSYDVKMKEKGDIPEGYSVSREKKERFSLILESASTNQTSMYLCASSSPGDPNSPLHFGNGTRLTVT.

This chain connects TRBV5-1 to TRBJ2-3, with D uncertain. In germline, CDR1 is SGHRS, CDR2 YFSETQ. This CDR3 is built from 13 residues. Trimming took 6 bases from V and 1 from J, leaving 9 bases between them. In nucleotides, the CDR3 is TGCGCCAGCAACTTTCCAGGCACAGATACGCAGTATTTT. Translating gives CASNFPGTDTQYF.

Only a few counts were recorded for this clone. This chain connects TRBV12-3 or TRBV12-4 to TRBJ1-1, with D maybe TRBD1 (6 bases). V was trimmed by 6 bases and J by 5 bases, leaving 13 bases between them. This CDR3 comprises 13 residues. The CDR3 DNA sequence: TGTGCCAGCAGGCAAACAGGGCGTACTGAAGCTTTCTTT. Amino acid sequence: CASRQTGRTEAFF.

This clone was observed a handful of times. The chain joins TRBV5-5 to TRBJ2-7; D not resolved. Germline V gives CDR1 SGHKS, CDR2 YYEKEE (reference sequence). Trimming removed 5 bases at V and 0 bases at J, with 12 bases between. CDR3 length: 14 residues. The CDR3 region is CASRLPDSSYEQYV. The CDR3 nucleotides read TGTGCCAGCAGATTACCGGATAGCTCCTACGAGCAGTACGTC.

This chain joins TRBV28 and TRBJ1-1, with D possibly matching TRBD1 (5 bases). V lost 4 bases and J lost 4, with 19 bases in between. This CDR3 has 16 residues. Germline CDR1 MDHEN, CDR2 SYDVKM. The CDR3 spells CASSSEGRAYSTEAFF. The CDR3 nucleotides read TGTGCCAGCAGTTCCGAGGGGCGCGCATATAGCACTGAAGCTTTCTTT.

The CDR3 DNA follows: TGTGCCAGCAGCCTGCTGGGGGCGAACACCGGGGAGCTGTTTTTT. This sequence encodes CASSLLGANTGELFF. The chain uses TRBV6-5 and TRBJ2-2; D might be TRBD1 or TRBD2, each matching 5 bases. The V end lost 6 bases, the J end lost 0 bases, and 11 bases lay between the germline ends. This CDR3 is built from 15 residues. Germline loops: CDR1 MNHEY, CDR2 SVGAGI.

The rearrangement joins TRBV6-4 to TRBJ1-2, with D uncertain. The germline V gene encodes CDR1 MRHNA and CDR2 SNTAGT. Trimming shortened V by 2 bases and J by 0 bases, and 4 bases separated the two germline ends. The CDR3 runs 13 residues. The CDR3 here is CASSDGPNYGYTF. In nucleotides, the CDR3 is TGTGCCAGCAGTGACGGGCCTAACTATGGCTACACCTTC.

The rearrangement links TRBV13 to TRBJ2-4; either TRBD1 or TRBD2 may supply D (5 bases each). Trimming took off 5 bases at V and 1 base at J, with 27 bases between the two ends. This CDR3 spans 20 amino acids. CDR1 is PRHDT and CDR2 is FYEKMQ in the germline V gene (reference sequence). DNA of the CDR3: TGTGCCAGCAGCCCAAGCTTGACCCCAGGGACCCCAACGGCCAAAAACATTCAGTACTTC. It encodes CASSPSLTPGTPTAKNIQYF. The entire variable domain, with the rest obtained from reference TRBV13 and TRBJ2-4, is as follows: AAGVIQSPRHLIKEKRETATLKCYPIPRHDTVYWYQQGPGQDPQFLISFYEKMQSDKGSIPDRFSAQQFSDYHSELNMSSLELGDSALYFCASSPSLTPGTPTAKNIQYFGAGTRLSVL.

The chain links TRBV7-3 to TRBJ2-3; D remains unclear. Trimming cost V 4 bases and J 2 bases, with 7 bases left between them. CDR1 and CDR2 (germline): SGHTA, FQGTGA. The CDR3 extends over 13 amino acids. The CDR3 is CASSYQPTDTQYF. Written as DNA, the CDR3 is TGTGCCAGCAGCTACCAACCCACAGATACGCAGTATTTT.